These 5 T cell receptor beta chains came from one sample sequenced in a study of blood T cell repertoires in COVID-19. Assay used: immunoSEQ multiplex PCR; TCRdb lists only in-frame clones, some missing. The sample holds about 230,000 clones, 70% to 90% seen once. What was sequenced was peripheral blood. Source of these receptors: a man aged 50 or older with COVID-19, enrolled during active disease.

The V and J genes are TRBV28 and TRBJ2-7; D possibly corresponds to TRBD2 (7 bases). V lost 2 bases, J lost 6 bases, and 14 bases lay in between. Germline CDR1 reads MDHEN; CDR2 reads SYDVKM. CDR3 length: 14 residues. This CDR3 reads CASSLVGGRVEQYF. The DNA of the CDR3 is TGTGCCAGCAGTTTAGTGGGGGGGCGGGTCGAGCAGTACTTC.

The chain employs TRBV2 and TRBJ1-1; 7 nucleotides match TRBD1. The germline V gene has CDR1 SNHLY and CDR2 FYNNEI. J lost 4 bases, V lost 6 bases, and 11 bases had no gene match. The CDR3 runs 15 residues. The CDR3 sequence is CASRPQQGQGTEAFF. DNA of the CDR3: TGTGCCAGCAGACCCCAACAGGGGCAAGGCACTGAAGCTTTCTTT.

Written as DNA, the CDR3 is TGTGCCAGCAGCTTAGGGGTTCGGTCGGCAGGGGAGGGAGCAGATACGCAGTATTTT. It translates to CASSLGVRSAGEGADTQYF. The chain combines TRBV11-2 with TRBJ2-3; D perhaps matches TRBD2 (7 bases). With 1 base removed from V and 4 bases from J, the gap between germline ends came to 24 bases. There are 19 residues in the CDR3. Per the germline V gene, CDR1 is SGHAT and CDR2 is FQNNGV.

The chain couples TRBV12-5 to TRBJ2-7; 10 nucleotides agree with TRBD2. Germline V lookup: CDR1 LGHNT, CDR2 FRNRAP. This CDR3 spans 14 amino acids. The V and J ends lost 5 bases and 6 bases, in that order; junction bases with no gene match: 7. The CDR3 DNA follows: TGTGCTAGTGGTATCGCTAGCGGGAGTGGCGAGCAGTACTTC. This codes for CASGIASGSGEQYF.

J is TRBJ2-3 and V is TRBV2; tentatively, D is TRBD2 (7 bases). Between the trimmed V and J ends, which lost 6 bases and 6 bases, there was a span of 16 bases. The germline CDR1 and CDR2 sequences are SNHLY and FYNNEI. The CDR3 spans 14 residues. Here the CDR3 DNA reads TGTGCCAGCAGGAAGGGGGGGGTCGTGGATACGCAGTATTTT. Protein sequence: CASRKGGVVDTQYF.